The sequence of this T cell receptor (beta chain) was determined in a study of blood T cell repertoires in COVID-19. Clones were read by immunoSEQ multiplex PCR, and TCRdb kept only the in-frame ones, dropping some. The sample lists around 230,000 clones, less than 90% seen once, with around 0.72% in the top ten. Trimming removed 7 bases from V and 1 base from J, with 14 bases in between. Per the germline V gene, CDR1 is MNHEY and CDR2 is SVGAGI. This CDR3 contains 15 residues. The V call is TRBV6-5, the J call TRBJ2-4, with D perhaps matching TRBD1 (6 bases). Sequenced sample: peripheral blood. This clonotype originated in a man between 35 and 55 years old with acute or convalescent COVID-19. CDR3 sequence reads: CASNPVGQAKNIQYF. The CDR3 DNA sequence: TGTGCCAGCAATCCTGTAGGACAGGCCAAAAACATTCAGTACTTC.